This T cell receptor (beta chain) came from a study of T cells in Graves' hyperthyroidism and ophthalmopathy. Overall study: It was at initial diagnosis, before any treatment, that peripheral blood was collected.

RNA transcripts yielded amplified TCR beta CDR3 regions. HTBI primers were employed in a first-round RT-PCR of the TCR CDR3. TCRdb ran MiXCR on the multiplex PCR reads and lists one entry per CDR3 protein. The sample lists around 250,000 distinct CDR3 sequences, roughly 14% seen once, with about an eighth in the top ten. For the diagnoses, clinical symptoms, serum thyroxine and TRAb, thyroid ultrasound and orbital computed tomography were used. The receptor's source is a middle-aged woman with Graves' hyperthyroidism that later progressed to Graves' ophthalmopathy. Material: blood.

Here the CDR3 reads CASSLVILAGEETQYF. The DNA for the CDR3 is TGTGCCAGCAGCTTAGTAATCCTAGCGGGAGAAGAGACCCAGTACTTC. The chain joins TRBV7-9 to TRBJ2-5, with 10 nucleotides matching TRBD2. Germline values: CDR1 SEHNR, CDR2 FQNEAQ (reference sequence). The CDR3 contains 16 residues. V shed 1 base, J shed 3 bases, and the junction held 5 bases outside the gene matches.